This T cell receptor (beta chain) was obtained from a study of T cell repertoires in cytomegalovirus infection. Whole-study context: Public TCR beta signatures provided an indication of both CMV infection and a matching HLA type.

Study-wide results and caveats: HLA-C-restricted TCR beta clonotypes specific for CMV led the ex vivo response. Cumulative public TCR beta family frequency identified CMV carriers with the relevant HLA.

The CDR3 sequence is 13 residues long. The V gene lost 1 base and the J gene lost 7 bases, with 10 bases spanning the gap. From germline, CDR1 is SGHTA and CDR2 FQGNSA. This clonotype has a count of ten or more. Its antigen is unidentified. MiXCR was run by TCRdb on the reads, yielding one entry per CDR3 protein. The data contain about 460,000 distinct CDR3 sequences, around 11% of them singletons. The clonotype was recovered from a human donor in good health (CMV status not recorded). Some clones in this sample may be carry-over from other donors' samples. The sample taken for sequencing was PBMCs. The J gene is TRBJ1-1, the V gene TRBV7-2, with TRBD1 as a possible D gene (5 bases). Written as DNA, the CDR3 is TGTGCCAGCAGCTTAGGTGGGGCAAGTGAAGCTTTCTTT. Its protein is CASSLGGASEAFF.